This T cell receptor (beta chain) was recorded in a study of shared clonotypes between healthy human individuals. This clone was counted once. Germline assignment: CDR1 MDHEN and CDR2 SYDVKM. CDR3 length equals 16 residues. The assay was immunoSEQ multiplex PCR, and TCRdb's table has in-frame clones only and misses some. The sample lists approximately 530,000 clones, about 96% occurring once. This sequence was found in a young woman in good health. Sequencing was carried out using naive CD4+ T cells sorted from blood. Subset indicated: CD45RA+ positively selected. This rearrangement joins TRBV28 to TRBJ2-5; the D is unclear. The end of the DNA is better explained by TRBJ2-7, so the J call may be wrong. The CDR3 spells CASSPFNLTRTYEQYF. In nucleotides, the CDR3 is TGTGCCAGCAGTCCATTCAACCTAACCCGAACCTACGAGCAGTACTTC.